This T cell receptor (beta chain) appears in the sequencing data of a study of blood T cell repertoires in COVID-19. At the level of the study: The cDNA or gDNA used as material had been derived from T cells, B-cell-depleted T cells, or PBMCs.

The CDR3 spans 15 residues. The V end was cut by 4 bases, the J end by 5 bases, with 17 bases between. In germline, CDR1 is SGHTA, CDR2 FQGTGA. In the original processing: Reference gene primer amplification gave estimated nucleated cell counts. Some clones are missing from TCRdb's copy, which holds only in-frame ones; the method was immunoSEQ multiplex PCR. V and J calls and clone size are those listed in that table; D and trimming were worked out from the DNA. Of 150,000 to 200,000 clones listed, over 80% are singletons. Participants' own reports of clinical history determined their cohort assignment.

The origin of this receptor is a woman aged 55-70 years who had recovered from COVID-19. Sequenced sample: PBMCs or T cells enriched from blood (not recorded which). The J gene is TRBJ2-5, the V gene TRBV7-3; tentatively, D is TRBD1 (6 bases). CDR3 in DNA: TGTGCCAGCAGCTCCACCGGGACACCTAGGGAGACCCAGTACTTC. It encodes CASSSTGTPRETQYF.